A single T cell receptor (beta chain) is shown here with its context. Its cognate antigen is unknown. These data are taken from a study of graft-versus-host responses after intestinal transplantation. Whole-study context: All of the recipients had induction that used anti-thymocyte globulin, then tacrolimus and steroids for around 3 years.

The CDR3 runs 18 residues. Per germline, CDR1 SGHDT and CDR2 YYEEEE. The junction had 23 bases not matched to a gene; V was cut back by 4 bases and J by 12 bases. Repertoires were generated with immunoSEQ multiplex PCR, while TCRdb's copy carries only in-frame clones and drops some. The repertoire holds 77,000 or so clones, with around 92% as singletons. Findings and caveats of the study: Allografts of patients with graft-donor T cell macrochimerism showed high graft-versus-host to host-versus-graft clone ratios.

The chain couples TRBV5-6 to TRBJ2-1; 9 positions match TRBD2. The clonotype originates from a human patient who received an intestinal transplant, so some T cells may come from the graft donor. The sequencing used PBMCs, collected 98 days after intestinal transplantation. The CDR3 is CASSLPGGVGSGSAGQFF. The DNA of the CDR3 is TGTGCCAGCAGCCTGCCCGGGGGCGTTGGTAGCGGGAGTGCGGGGCAGTTCTTC.